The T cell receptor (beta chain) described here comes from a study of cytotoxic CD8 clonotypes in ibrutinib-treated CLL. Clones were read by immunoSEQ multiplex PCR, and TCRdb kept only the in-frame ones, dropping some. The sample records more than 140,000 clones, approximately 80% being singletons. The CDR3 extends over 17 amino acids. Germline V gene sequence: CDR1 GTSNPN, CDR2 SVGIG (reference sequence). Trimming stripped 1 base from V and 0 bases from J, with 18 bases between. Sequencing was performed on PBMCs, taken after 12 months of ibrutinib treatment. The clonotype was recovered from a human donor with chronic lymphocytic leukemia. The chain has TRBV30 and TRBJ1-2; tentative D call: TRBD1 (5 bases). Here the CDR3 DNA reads TGTGCCTGGAGTGGATCGGGGGTCCATAAGACTAACTATGGCTACACCTTC. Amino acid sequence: CAWSGSGVHKTNYGYTF.